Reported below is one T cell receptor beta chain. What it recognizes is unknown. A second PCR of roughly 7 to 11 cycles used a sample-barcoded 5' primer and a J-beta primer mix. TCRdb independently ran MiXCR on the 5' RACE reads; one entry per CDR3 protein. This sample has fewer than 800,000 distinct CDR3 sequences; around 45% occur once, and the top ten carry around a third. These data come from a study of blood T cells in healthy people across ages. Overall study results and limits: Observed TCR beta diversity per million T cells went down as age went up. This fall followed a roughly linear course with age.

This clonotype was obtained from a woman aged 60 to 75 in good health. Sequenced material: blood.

CDR3 DNA sequence: TGTGCCAGCAGTCAGACGGATGTTAGGTCCAATGAGCAGTTCTTC. It yields the protein CASSQTDVRSNEQFF. The rearrangement uses TRBV28 and TRBJ2-1; no reliable D call. Trimming removed 5 bases from V and 6 bases from J, with 17 bases in between. This CDR3 has 15 amino acids. The germline CDR1 and CDR2 sequences are MDHEN and SYDVKM.